These 3 T cell receptor beta chains were sequenced from one sample in a study of blood T cell repertoires in COVID-19. Some clones are missing from TCRdb's copy, which holds only in-frame ones; the method was immunoSEQ multiplex PCR. This table has about 200,000 clones, 70% to 90% appearing once. Sequenced sample: peripheral blood. These receptors all come from a woman between 45 and 60 years old with COVID-19, enrolled during active disease.

The chain joins TRBV2 to TRBJ2-1; TRBD2 might be the D (7 bases). V was shortened by 3 bases and J by 2 bases, with 14 bases between the two germline ends. CDR3 length: 16 residues. Looked up from germline, CDR1 is SNHLY and CDR2 is FYNNEI. CDR3 protein: CASSEVGRGPYNEQFF. The CDR3 DNA reads as TGTGCCAGCAGTGAGGTGGGGCGGGGGCCCTACAATGAGCAGTTCTTC.

The chain joins TRBV19 to TRBJ2-5; no definite D call. This CDR3 contains 11 residues. V was trimmed by 8 bases and J by 5 bases, leaving 9 bases between them. Germline values: CDR1 LNHDA, CDR2 SQIVND (reference sequence). The CDR3 sequence: CASRNGETQYF. The DNA of the CDR3 is TGTGCCAGTCGGAACGGGGAGACCCAGTACTTC.

V gene TRBV7-8 combines with J gene TRBJ1-6; D gene unclear. With 2 bases removed from V and 9 bases from J, the gap between germline ends came to 14 bases. Germline V lookup: CDR1 SGHVS, CDR2 FQNEAQ. The CDR3 is 15 amino acids. The CDR3 nucleotides are TGTGCCAGCAGCTTATATCTGATTACCGGTTCACCCCTCCACTTT. Translating it yields CASSLYLITGSPLHF.